The source of this T cell receptor (beta chain) is a study of blood T cell repertoires in COVID-19. Only in-frame clones appear in the TCRdb table, and some are missing; sequencing was by immunoSEQ multiplex PCR. The sample lists 400,000 to 450,000 clones; over 75% were seen once. There are 13 residues in the CDR3. The trim removed 6 bases at V and 12 bases at J, leaving 11 bases unmatched. Germline V gene lookup returns CDR1 MNHEY and CDR2 SMNVEV (reference sequence). This clone was recorded only once. The receptor's source is a woman in her thirties or forties with COVID-19, enrolled during active disease. The sample consisted of peripheral blood. V gene TRBV27 combines with J gene TRBJ2-1, with TRBD1 identical over 7 bases. Written as DNA, the CDR3 is TGTGCCAGCAGCCTCTACGACCGGGACAGGCAGTTCTTC. As protein: CASSLYDRDRQFF.